Detailed here is one T cell receptor (beta chain). Its target is unknown. The assay was immunoSEQ multiplex PCR, and TCRdb's table has in-frame clones only and misses some. The profile shows fewer than 50,000 clones, about 82% of them singletons. This sample is part of a study of T cell responses to AZD1222 COVID-19 vaccine. Study-wide points: Baseline seropositivity characterized only 5 to 7 AZD1222 recipients.

This CDR3 contains 14 residues. Trimming stripped 5 bases from V and 4 bases from J, with 14 bases between. Germline CDR1 SGHDN, CDR2 FVKESK. The source is an adult who received the MenACWY meningococcal vaccine as a control. This sample comprised peripheral blood, obtained 28 days after the second dose of the MenACWY control vaccine. The V and J genes are TRBV14 and TRBJ1-2, with a tentative D call TRBD1 (5 bases). The CDR3 DNA reads as TGTGCCAGCAGCGAGAGACGGGGCGCCTATGGCTACACCTTC. Its translation is CASSERRGAYGYTF.